A single sample gave rise to the 16 T cell receptor beta chains below, sequenced in a study of lymphopenia after photon versus proton radiotherapy. Using immunoSEQ multiplex PCR, the repertoire was profiled, and TCRdb retains in-frame clones only, with some absent. Among about 58,000 clones listed, 65% to 85% were seen once. Source: peripheral blood, taken from a patient treated with proton-based radiotherapy. Source of these receptors: a man between 60 and 75 years old with pancreatic cancer.

V gene TRBV6-1 combines with J gene TRBJ1-1; D remains unclear. The CDR3 extends over 14 amino acids. The germline CDR1 and CDR2 sequences are MNHNS and SASEGT. V was trimmed by 6 bases and J by 1 base, leaving 12 bases between them. The CDR3 DNA is TGTGCCAGCAGCGACCCGGGAAAGAACACTGAAGCTTTCTTT. Its protein product is CASSDPGKNTEAFF.

The V and J genes are TRBV6-5 and TRBJ2-5, with D perhaps TRBD2 (5 bases). This CDR3 has 15 amino acids. Germline V gene sequence: CDR1 MNHEY, CDR2 SVGAGI. Trimming left V 7 bases short and J 0 bases short, with 15 bases between. The CDR3 DNA reads TGTGCCAGCACCCTAGTGGGCGGGTACCAAGAGACCCAGTACTTC. Its translation: CASTLVGGYQETQYF.

This sequence joins TRBV25-1 and TRBJ2-7; maybe TRBD1 (6 bases). The V and J ends lost 4 bases and 5 bases respectively, with 15 bases between them. From germline, CDR1 is MGHDK and CDR2 SYGVNS. This CDR3 is built from 14 residues. Written as DNA, the CDR3 is TGTGCCAGCAGTGGGGGGACAAGATATGACGAGCAGTACTTC. Its translation is CASSGGTRYDEQYF.

The chain links TRBV18 to TRBJ2-7; 12 bases line up with TRBD2. Germline-derived CDR1 and CDR2 are KGHSH and LQKENI. CDR3 size: 16 residues. V lost 3 bases to trimming and J lost 6 bases; unmatched junction nucleotides: 9. The CDR3, as DNA: TGTGCCAGCTCACCCCTATCTAGCGGGAGGGCCGGCGAGCAGTACTTC. Translating it yields CASSPLSSGRAGEQYF.

This clone appeared a few times. The V call is TRBV2, the J call TRBJ1-4; D is undetermined. Trimming cost V 1 base and J 0 bases, with 6 bases left between them. CDR3 size: 15 residues. The germline CDR1 and CDR2 sequences are SNHLY and FYNNEI. The CDR3 loop reads CASSEEVATNEKLFF. CDR3 coding DNA: TGTGCCAGCAGTGAAGAAGTGGCAACTAATGAAAAACTGTTTTTT.

V is TRBV19 and J is TRBJ1-4; 9 bases agree with TRBD1. Germline trimming cut 9 bases from V and 8 bases from J; bases unmatched to any gene: 10. Germline CDR1 and CDR2: LNHDA and SQIVND (reference sequence). This CDR3 contains 14 residues. The CDR3 reads CASERTGAGEKLFF. The CDR3, as DNA: TGTGCCAGCGAACGGACAGGGGCGGGGGAAAAACTGTTTTTT.

The chain links TRBV9 to TRBJ2-2; 9 bases match TRBD1. Losses at the gene ends were 5 bases for V and 4 bases for J; bases not matched to a gene: 9. In germline, CDR1 is SGDLS, CDR2 YYNGEE. This CDR3 is 16 amino acids long. The CDR3 region has the DNA TGTGCCAGCAGAGGAACGGGACAGGGTAGCACCGGGGAGCTGTTTTTT. The encoded protein is CASRGTGQGSTGELFF.

The rearrangement uses TRBV6-5 and TRBJ2-7, with 7 bases identical to TRBD1. CDR3 length equals 14 residues. J was trimmed by 2 bases and V by 7 bases; bases with no gene match: 8. Germline values: CDR1 MNHEY, CDR2 SVGAGI. In DNA, the CDR3 is TGTGCCAGCATCACCGGGACAGAACCCTACGAGCAGTACTTC. It is translated as CASITGTEPYEQYF.

This clone is a singleton in its sample. The CDR3 sequence: CAKAGLNTEAFF. The CDR3 nucleotides read TGTGCCAAGGCAGGACTGAACACTGAAGCTTTCTTT. The chain uses TRBV27 and TRBJ1-1; no clear D gene. Per the germline V gene, CDR1 is MNHEY and CDR2 is SMNVEV (reference sequence). Trimming left V 10 bases short and J 0 bases short, with 9 bases between. The CDR3 covers 12 residues.

The CDR3 here is CASSKDRDIGELFF. In nucleotides, the CDR3 is TGTGCCAGCAGCAAGGACAGGGATATCGGGGAGCTGTTTTTT. The chain combines TRBV11-2 with TRBJ2-2; 8 nucleotides align to TRBD1. V was clipped by 5 bases and J by 7 bases; unmatched bases: 6. This CDR3 comprises 14 residues. Germline V lookup: CDR1 SGHAT, CDR2 FQNNGV.

The genes are TRBV18 and TRBJ2-1; 7 positions agree with TRBD1. Germline CDR1 and CDR2: KGHSH and LQKENI. CDR3 length equals 16 residues. Trimming removed 4 bases from V and 8 bases from J; junction bases left unmatched: 14. The CDR3 spells CASSLVLRDSDYEQFF. CDR3 nucleotide sequence: TGTGCCAGCTCACTAGTTCTCAGGGACAGTGACTATGAGCAGTTCTTC.

This chain links TRBV11-3 with TRBJ1-3, with 12 positions matching TRBD1. Trimming at V came to 7 bases and at J to 2 bases, leaving 6 bases not matched to a gene. The CDR3 contains 16 residues. CDR1 SGHNT and CDR2 YENEEA come from the germline V gene. The DNA of the CDR3 is TGTGCCAGCACCAGGAGGGACAGGGGGCCTGGAAACACCATATATTTT. Translation: CASTRRDRGPGNTIYF.

The V call is TRBV5-1, the J call TRBJ2-6, with TRBD2 as a possible D gene (5 bases). V was pared by 2 bases and J by 4 bases, with 10 bases between. Germline CDR1 and CDR2: SGHRS and YFSETQ. The CDR3 loop spans 15 amino acids. The CDR3 region is CASSLEGAGANVLTF. CDR3 DNA sequence: TGCGCCAGCAGCTTAGAGGGCGCGGGGGCCAACGTCCTGACTTTC. Full variable domain (outside the CDR3, taken from reference TRBV5-1 and TRBJ2-6): KAGVTQTPRYLIKTRGQQVTLSCSPISGHRSVSWYQQTPGQGLQFLFEYFSETQRNKGNFPGRFSGRQFSNSRSEMNVSTLELGDSALYLCASSLEGAGANVLTFGAGSRLTVL.

V and J are TRBV25-1 and TRBJ1-1; a weak D match, TRBD1 (6 bases). Germline V CDR1 and CDR2: MGHDK, SYGVNS. Trimming took 10 bases from V and 5 from J, leaving 20 bases between them. This CDR3 comprises 14 residues. CDR3: CATSPRGLRTEAFF. CDR3 coding DNA: TGTGCCACCTCGCCCAGGGGACTTCGGACTGAAGCTTTCTTT.

The rearrangement uses TRBV5-6 and TRBJ2-1; 7 bases map to TRBD2. This CDR3 is 13 amino acids long. Per germline, CDR1 SGHDT and CDR2 YYEEEE. V shed 6 bases and J 6 bases; nucleotides not matched to a gene: 6. CDR3 nucleotides: TGTGCCAGCACCGGACTAGTCGGCAATGAGCAGTTCTTC. Its protein product is CASTGLVGNEQFF.

The gene calls are TRBV5-4 and TRBJ2-1; D not certain. This CDR3 comprises 15 residues. V was trimmed by 1 base and J by 4 bases, leaving 12 bases between them. Germline CDR1 is SGHNT and CDR2 is YYREEE (reference sequence). As DNA, the CDR3 is TGTGCCAGCAGCTTGCCCGGCGTCGCATACAATGAGCAGTTCTTC. Its translation is CASSLPGVAYNEQFF.